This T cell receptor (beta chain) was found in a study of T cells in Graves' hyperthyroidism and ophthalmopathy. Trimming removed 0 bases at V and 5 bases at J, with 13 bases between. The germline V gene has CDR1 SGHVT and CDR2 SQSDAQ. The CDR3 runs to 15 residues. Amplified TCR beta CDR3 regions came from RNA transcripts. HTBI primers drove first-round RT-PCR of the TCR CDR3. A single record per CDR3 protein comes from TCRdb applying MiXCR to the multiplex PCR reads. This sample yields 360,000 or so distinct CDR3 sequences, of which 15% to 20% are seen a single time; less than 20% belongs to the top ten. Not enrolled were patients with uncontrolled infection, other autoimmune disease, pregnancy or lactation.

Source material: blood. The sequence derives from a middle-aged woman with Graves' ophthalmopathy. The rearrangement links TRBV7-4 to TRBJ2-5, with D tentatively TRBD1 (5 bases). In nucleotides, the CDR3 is TGTGCCAGCAGCTTAGCGCGGCAGGGAAGGGAGACCCAGTACTTC. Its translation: CASSLARQGRETQYF.